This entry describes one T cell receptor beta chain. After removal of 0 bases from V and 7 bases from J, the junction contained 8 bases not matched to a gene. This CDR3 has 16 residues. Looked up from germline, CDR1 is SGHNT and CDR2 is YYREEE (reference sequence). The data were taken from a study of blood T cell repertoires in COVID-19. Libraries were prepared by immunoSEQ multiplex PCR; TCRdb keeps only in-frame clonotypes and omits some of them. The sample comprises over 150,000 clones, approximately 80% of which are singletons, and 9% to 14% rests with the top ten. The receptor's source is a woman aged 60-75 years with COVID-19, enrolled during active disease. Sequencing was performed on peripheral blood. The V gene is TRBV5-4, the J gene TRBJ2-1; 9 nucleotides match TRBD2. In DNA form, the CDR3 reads TGTGCCAGCAGCTTGGAGGCGGGAGGGCCGCGGAATGAGCAGTTCTTC. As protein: CASSLEAGGPRNEQFF.